This T cell receptor beta chain derives from a study of blood T cell repertoires in COVID-19. This CDR3 has 16 amino acids. The junction had 9 bases not matched to a gene; V was cut back by 2 bases and J by 7 bases. The germline gives CDR1 KGHSH, CDR2 LQKENI. Sequencing used immunoSEQ multiplex PCR; TCRdb keeps in-frame clones, though not all of them. The table lists around 99,000 clones, 70% to 90% of them singletons. The sequenced material came from peripheral blood. The clonotype originates from a woman between 55 and 75 years old with acute or convalescent COVID-19. The chain is built from TRBV18 and TRBJ1-4; TRBD1 matches 8 bases. This CDR3 reads CASSPEPTGVTEKLFF. In DNA form, the CDR3 reads TGTGCCAGCTCACCAGAACCGACAGGGGTGACTGAAAAACTGTTTTTT.